Below, 28 T cell receptor beta chains from the same sample are listed, as sequenced in a study of CD8 T cells in ankylosing spondylitis. TCRdb re-called the 5' RACE reads with MiXCR, one entry per CDR3 protein. The sample consists of 200,000 to 250,000 distinct CDR3 sequences, 10% to 13% of them appearing once. The material sequenced was blood, either unsorted or a sorted T cell fraction (not recorded which). Every receptor here comes from a male donor with ankylosing spondylitis or in good health (not recorded which).

With respect to this clonotype: With a much larger clone just one base away, this may be a read error. J is TRBJ2-5 and V is TRBV7-9, with 8 nucleotides matching TRBD1. Germline-derived CDR1 and CDR2 are SEHNR and FQNEAQ (reference sequence). The CDR3 extends over 14 amino acids. The CDR3, as DNA: TGTGCCAGCAGCTCGGGACAGGTCCAAGAGACCCGGTACTTC. Amino acids: CASSSGQVQETRYF.

The chain couples TRBV5-1 to TRBJ1-2; D remains unclear. Germline V lookup: CDR1 SGHRS, CDR2 YFSETQ. V was clipped by 4 bases and J by 8 bases, with 12 bases between them. The CDR3 totals 12 residues. CDR3 nucleotides: TGCGCCAGCAGCCCCCCATCGACCGGCTACACCTTC. It is translated as CASSPPSTGYTF.

This clonotype was observed at least ten times. The V and J genes are TRBV5-1 and TRBJ2-5; TRBD1 aligns across 9 bases. This CDR3 has 16 amino acids. From germline, CDR1 is SGHRS and CDR2 YFSETQ. The V segment lost 4 bases and the J segment 4 bases; nucleotides outside the gene matches: 11. Written as DNA, the CDR3 is TGCGCCAGCAGCCGCGGGGACAGGGACTCGAGAGAGACCCAGTACTTC. Its protein product is CASSRGDRDSRETQYF. Looking up the rest from reference TRBV5-1 and TRBJ2-5 gives the full variable domain: KAGVTQTPRYLIKTRGQQVTLSCSPISGHRSVSWYQQTPGQGLQFLFEYFSETQRNKGNFPGRFSGRQFSNSRSEMNVSTLELGDSALYLCASSRGDRDSRETQYFGPGTRLLVL.

This clonotype was seen at least ten times. The CDR3 protein is CSARGPGYGYTF. DNA of the CDR3: TGCAGTGCCAGGGGACCGGGCTATGGCTACACCTTC. The chain has TRBV20-1 and TRBJ1-2; a possible D gene is TRBD1 (6 bases). CDR1 DFQATT and CDR2 SNEGSKA come from the germline V gene (reference sequence). The V end lost 6 bases, the J end lost 4 bases, and 12 bases lay between the germline ends. CDR3 length: 12 residues.

This clonotype has a count of ten or more. The V gene is TRBV7-2, the J gene TRBJ1-5; tentative D call: TRBD1 (6 bases). Between the trimmed V and J ends, which lost 1 base and 2 bases, there was a span of 9 bases. Germline V gene sequence: CDR1 SGHTA, CDR2 FQGNSA. This CDR3 has 15 amino acids. CDR3 DNA: TGTGCCAGCAGCTTAGGGGACACCCGCAATCAGCCCCAGCATTTT. Translating it yields CASSLGDTRNQPQHF.

In its sample, this clonotype was seen a few times. The chain combines TRBV7-9 with TRBJ2-1; no firm D call. CDR3 size: 14 residues. CDR1 and CDR2 (germline): SEHNR, FQNEAQ (reference sequence). V was clipped by 5 bases and J by 8 bases, with 16 bases between them. The CDR3 here is CASSLEARSDEQFF. CDR3 DNA: TGTGCCAGCAGCCTTGAGGCCAGGAGCGATGAGCAGTTCTTC.

This clonotype was counted between two and nine times. The CDR3 nucleotides are TGTGCCAGCAGCCACACCGACAGAGGGCTGAGGACTGAAGCTTTCTTT. This codes for CASSHTDRGLRTEAFF. The V gene is TRBV3-1, the J gene TRBJ1-1; tentatively, D is TRBD1 (5 bases). The CDR3 length is 16 residues. The V end was cut by 3 bases, the J end by 5 bases, with 19 bases between. Germline loops: CDR1 LGHDT, CDR2 YNNKEL (reference sequence). Based on the CDR3 plus reference TRBV3-1 and TRBJ1-1, the full variable domain is DTAVSQTPKYLVTQMGNDKSIKCEQNLGHDTMYWYKQDSKKFLKIMFSYNNKELIINETVPNRFSPKSPDKAHLNLHINSLELGDSAVYFCASSHTDRGLRTEAFFGQGTRLTVV.

The chain employs TRBV29-1 and TRBJ2-7, with 10 bases lining up with TRBD1. The V segment lost 8 bases and the J segment 7 bases; nucleotides outside the gene matches: 11. CDR1 is SQVTM, CDR2 ANQGSEA, per germline. The CDR3 is 13 amino acids. The CDR3 sequence: CSTGRTGGGEQYF. As DNA, the CDR3 is TGCAGCACTGGAAGGACAGGGGGAGGTGAGCAGTACTTC.

This clonotype was detected ten times or more. The chain uses TRBV29-1 and TRBJ2-7; D remains unclear. V shed 6 bases and J shed 7 bases, with 19 bases lying between them. Germline V CDR1 and CDR2: SQVTM, ANQGSEA. The CDR3 has 13 residues. The CDR3 region is CSVVLGRTEEQYF. Written as DNA, the CDR3 is TGCAGCGTCGTCCTGGGCCGGACGGAGGAGCAGTACTTC.

There are a few counts of this clonotype. The rearrangement joins TRBV7-2 to TRBJ2-1; tentatively, D is TRBD1 (5 bases). The germline V gene has CDR1 SGHTA and CDR2 FQGNSA. Trimming pared 2 bases from V and 8 bases from J, leaving 10 bases between. CDR3 size: 13 residues. The CDR3 bases are TGTGCCAGCAGCTTATTCAGGGCCCATGAGCAGTTCTTC. Residues: CASSLFRAHEQFF.

This clonotype was detected many times. V gene TRBV4-1 combines with J gene TRBJ2-5, with D tentatively TRBD2 (5 bases). Trimming cost V 0 bases and J 6 bases, with 14 bases left between them. The CDR3 totals 15 residues. Germline V lookup: CDR1 MGHRA, CDR2 YSYEKL. The CDR3 region has the DNA TGCGCCAGCAGCCAAGATATAGAGTACGGGAAGACCCAGTACTTC. It codes for CASSQDIEYGKTQYF.

This clonotype was detected ten times or more. The chain carries TRBV20-1 and TRBJ2-5; D perhaps matches TRBD1 (6 bases). Germline V lookup: CDR1 DFQATT, CDR2 SNEGSKA (reference sequence). With 3 bases removed from V and 2 bases from J, the gap between germline ends came to 10 bases. The CDR3 sequence is 13 residues long. The CDR3 loop reads CSASPTGQETQYF. CDR3 coding DNA: TGCAGTGCTAGTCCTACAGGGCAAGAGACCCAGTACTTC.

This clonotype was seen only a few times. This rearrangement joins TRBV5-1 to TRBJ2-7, with D maybe TRBD2 (6 bases). This CDR3 spans 15 amino acids. V lost 0 bases to trimming and J lost 6 bases, with 16 bases between them. Germline V gene lookup returns CDR1 SGHRS and CDR2 YFSETQ. The CDR3 nucleotides read TGCGCCAGCAGCTTGGAGGCGGGGAACATCTCCGAGCAGTACTTC. Residues: CASSLEAGNISEQYF.

V gene TRBV5-6 combines with J gene TRBJ2-3, with D uncertain. The ends were cut back, 0 bases at V and 4 bases at J, with 6 bases in the middle. Germline CDR1 is SGHDT and CDR2 is YYEEEE. This CDR3 is built from 13 residues. The CDR3 DNA sequence: TGTGCCAGCAGCTTGGGGGCCCCAGATACGCAGTATTTT. The encoded protein is CASSLGAPDTQYF.

At least ten counts were recorded for this clonotype. The chain is built from TRBV7-9 and TRBJ2-3; the D call may be TRBD1 or TRBD2 (5 bases each). Looked up from germline, CDR1 is SEHNR and CDR2 is FQNEAQ (reference sequence). This CDR3 comprises 16 residues. V lost 5 bases to trimming and J lost 4 bases, with 19 bases between them. CDR3 nucleotides: TGTGCCAGCAGCAAGGGGCTTAAAGGGACCCCAGATACGCAGTATTTT. This gives the protein CASSKGLKGTPDTQYF.

The chain uses TRBV28 and TRBJ1-5; D perhaps matches TRBD1 (6 bases). The CDR3 spans 14 residues. V lost 7 bases, J lost 7 bases, and 17 bases lay in between. The V gene's germline CDR1 is MDHEN and CDR2 SYDVKM. The CDR3 loop reads CASTSGTIRQPQHF. The CDR3 nucleotides read TGTGCCAGCACTTCTGGGACAATTAGACAGCCCCAGCATTTT.

This clonotype was counted at least ten times. The chain combines TRBV7-9 with TRBJ2-2, with TRBD2 matching 13 bases. Germline CDR1 SEHNR, CDR2 FQNEAQ (reference sequence). The V gene end was trimmed by 4 bases and the J gene end by 4 bases; junction bases not matched to a gene: 3. The CDR3 loop spans 16 amino acids. The CDR3 loop reads CASSSLAGGITGELFF. The CDR3 coding sequence is TGTGCCAGCAGCTCACTAGCGGGGGGGATCACCGGGGAGCTGTTTTTT.

This clonotype was seen repeatedly, ten times or more. This chain joins TRBV5-6 and TRBJ2-3, with D uncertain. Trimming removed 0 bases at V and 4 bases at J, with 12 bases between. The germline V gene has CDR1 SGHDT and CDR2 YYEEEE. The CDR3 is 15 amino acids. The CDR3 sequence is CASSLGFGKADTQYF. The CDR3 DNA sequence: TGTGCCAGCAGCTTGGGTTTCGGTAAGGCAGATACGCAGTATTTT.

This clonotype has a handful of counts. This chain uses TRBV3-1 with TRBJ1-5; D may be TRBD1 (6 bases). The CDR3 spans 12 residues. V was cut by 5 bases and J by 7 bases, with 9 bases left in between. Germline V gene lookup returns CDR1 LGHDT and CDR2 YNNKEL (reference sequence). The CDR3 sequence is CASSRGDQPQHF. The CDR3 DNA reads TGTGCCAGCAGCAGGGGGGACCAGCCCCAGCATTTT. The full variable domain, with the rest looked up from reference TRBV3-1 and TRBJ1-5, is DTAVSQTPKYLVTQMGNDKSIKCEQNLGHDTMYWYKQDSKKFLKIMFSYNNKELIINETVPNRFSPKSPDKAHLNLHINSLELGDSAVYFCASSRGDQPQHFGDGTRLSIL.

This clonotype was counted many times. CDR3 nucleotides: TGTGCCAGCACGACGGGACTAGCGAGTACCGGGGAGCTGTTTTTT. This gives the protein CASTTGLASTGELFF. The chain links TRBV7-8 to TRBJ2-2; the match to TRBD2 covers 10 bases. CDR3 length: 15 amino acids. CDR1 and CDR2 (germline): SGHVS, FQNEAQ. The V and J ends lost 7 bases and 5 bases, in that order; junction bases with no gene match: 7.

For this clonotype: A read error may explain this, as a much larger clone is one base away. V gene TRBV7-2 combines with J gene TRBJ1-5; no firm D call. This CDR3 contains 14 residues. From germline, CDR1 is SGHTA and CDR2 FQGNSA. CDR3: CVSSSDSGNQPQHF. CDR3 DNA: TGTGTCAGCAGCTCGGACTCTGGCAATCAGCCCCAGCATTTT.

This clonotype was detected a few times. This chain connects TRBV5-1 to TRBJ2-1, with D possibly being TRBD2 (7 bases). This CDR3 region has 15 residues. Germline V gene sequence: CDR1 SGHRS, CDR2 YFSETQ. Trimming stripped 0 bases from V and 7 bases from J, with 14 bases between. The CDR3 is CASSLVWGGRNEQFF. The DNA of the CDR3 is TGCGCCAGCAGCTTGGTGTGGGGGGGCAGAAATGAGCAGTTCTTC.

This clonotype was detected only once. A much larger clone differs by one base, so this may be a read error. The rearrangement links TRBV12-3 or TRBV12-4 to TRBJ2-1; D possibly corresponds to TRBD1 (6 bases). This CDR3 has 14 residues. V was trimmed by 8 bases and J by 2 bases, leaving 13 bases between them. The CDR3 nucleotides are TGTGCCAGCGCCCCAGGGGCCGCCTACAATGAGCAGTTCTTC. Translated, it gives CASAPGAAYNEQFF.

The rearrangement joins TRBV18 to TRBJ1-1; the match to TRBD1 covers 8 bases. The CDR3 extends over 12 amino acids. Germline CDR1 reads KGHSH; CDR2 reads LQKENI. With V trimmed by 11 bases and J by 10 bases, 12 bases remained unmatched. The CDR3 bases are TGTGCCTCCACCGGGACAGGATGGGGAGCTTTCTTT. This codes for CASTGTGWGAFF.

V gene TRBV7-6 combines with J gene TRBJ2-7; 7 bases are shared with TRBD2. Germline V gene lookup returns CDR1 SGHVS and CDR2 FNYEAQ. The CDR3 extends over 16 amino acids. Trimming removed 1 base from V and 0 bases from J; junction bases left unmatched: 6. The CDR3 DNA follows: TGTGCCAGCAGCTTAGACGCGGGCGGGGGCTCCTACGAGCAGTACTTC. Its protein product is CASSLDAGGGSYEQYF.

This clonotype showed up many times. The CDR3 reads CSARAPRVFYNEQFF. For the CDR3, the DNA is TGCAGTGCTAGAGCCCCCAGGGTCTTCTACAATGAGCAGTTCTTC. J is TRBJ2-1 and V is TRBV20-1, with D possibly being TRBD1 (5 bases). CDR3 size: 15 residues. Germline V CDR1 and CDR2: DFQATT, SNEGSKA (reference sequence). V was pared by 1 base and J by 3 bases, with 13 bases between.

This clonotype was seen many times. This chain joins TRBV12-3 or TRBV12-4 and TRBJ1-5; maybe TRBD1 (5 bases). This CDR3 comprises 14 residues. V was pared by 3 bases and J by 3 bases, with 9 bases between. The DNA for the CDR3 is TGTGCCAGCAGTTTTCAAGGGGACAATCAGCCCCAGCATTTT. Its protein is CASSFQGDNQPQHF.

The sample holds many counts of this clonotype. The rearrangement links TRBV4-2 to TRBJ2-3, with no clear D. The V gene's germline CDR1 is LGHNA and CDR2 YNFKEQ. The CDR3 loop spans 17 amino acids. The V and J ends lost 1 base and 0 bases respectively, with 14 bases between them. This CDR3 reads CASSQVPVRVSTDTQYF. DNA of the CDR3: TGTGCCAGCAGCCAAGTCCCAGTTCGGGTGAGCACAGATACGCAGTATTTT.